These 22 T cell receptor beta chains share one sample of origin, sequenced in a study of blood T cells in healthy people across ages. A second PCR, run for about 7 to 11 cycles, used a sample-barcoded 5' primer plus a J-beta primer mix. Each CDR3 protein is one row after TCRdb ran MiXCR on the 5' RACE reads. Of 1.5 million to 2 million distinct CDR3 sequences in the sample, approximately 50% were seen once. Sequenced input: blood. All receptors come from a middle-aged woman in good health.

The genes are TRBV4-3 and TRBJ2-4; the D is unclear. Trimming removed 2 bases from V and 14 bases from J, with 13 bases in between. This CDR3 is built from 12 residues. Germline V gene lookup returns CDR1 LGHNA and CDR2 YSLEER. CDR3 nucleotides: TGCGCCAGCAGCCAACGTAGGACGGTGAAGTACTTC. This sequence encodes CASSQRRTVKYF.

The rearrangement joins TRBV20-1 to TRBJ2-1; TRBD2 is a possible D gene (6 bases). The J call is doubtful: the DNA matches TRBJ2-7 better. The germline gives CDR1 DFQATT, CDR2 SNEGSKA (reference sequence). The CDR3 has 14 residues. The CDR3 spells CSAPTGTGYNEQYF. CDR3 nucleotides: TGCAGTGCTCCCACCGGGACTGGTTACAATGAGCAGTACTTC.

The CDR3 DNA reads as TGTGCCAGCAGTCACGGGAGTACGGCCCAGTACTTC. It is translated as CASSHGSTAQYF. The chain couples TRBV6-2 or TRBV6-3 to TRBJ2-5; weak D call: TRBD2 (6 bases). V was clipped by 5 bases and J by 9 bases, with 13 bases between them. The CDR3 has 12 residues. Germline-derived CDR1 and CDR2 are MNHEY and SVGEGT.

The chain employs TRBV10-3 and TRBJ1-5; TRBD1 matches 8 bases. This CDR3 has 15 amino acids. Germline V gene lookup returns CDR1 ENHRY and CDR2 SYGVKD. Trimming took 6 bases from V and 1 from J; bases not matched to a gene: 5. The CDR3: CAISSDRASNQPQHF. CDR3 DNA: TGTGCCATCAGCTCGGACAGGGCAAGCAATCAGCCCCAGCATTTT.

The chain recombines TRBV2 with TRBJ2-1, with 8 bases that match TRBD2. Trimming took 6 bases from V and 3 from J; bases not matched to a gene: 4. Germline CDR1 and CDR2: SNHLY and FYNNEI. The CDR3 covers 14 residues. CDR3 nucleotide sequence: TGTGCCAGCAGAGAGCGGGGGTTCTACAATGAGCAGTTCTTC. Its protein is CASRERGFYNEQFF.

The V call is TRBV18, the J call TRBJ2-1; D unclear. Germline V lookup: CDR1 KGHSH, CDR2 LQKENI. The CDR3 covers 16 residues. Deletions cut 2 bases from V and 1 base from J, with 12 bases between. CDR3 amino acids: CASSPFSSTSYNEQFF. The CDR3 bases are TGTGCCAGCTCACCATTTAGTAGCACTTCCTACAATGAGCAGTTCTTC.

Turning to this clonotype: Mismatch with germline at one junction end may stem from a read error. The chain uses TRBV27 and TRBJ2-7; D not resolved. The CDR3 covers 14 residues. Germline V gives CDR1 MNHEY, CDR2 SMNVEV (reference sequence). The CDR3 spells CASRLSPSSYEQYF. CDR3 nucleotides: TGTGCCAGCAGGTTATCCCCCAGCTCCTACGAGCAGTACTTC.

This clonotype was seen once. The rearrangement uses TRBV27 and TRBJ2-3; no reliable D call. Trimming removed 3 bases at V and 2 bases at J, with 15 bases between. Germline CDR1 is MNHEY and CDR2 is SMNVEV (reference sequence). The length of the CDR3 is 16 residues. CDR3 protein: CASSFVGGRHTDTQYF. The CDR3, as DNA: TGTGCCAGCAGTTTTGTCGGCGGACGCCACACAGATACGCAGTATTTT.

The V and J genes are TRBV24-1 and TRBJ2-5, with 8 bases aligning to TRBD1. Matching the DNA end better, TRBJ2-7 makes the J call doubtful. CDR1 KGHDR and CDR2 SFDVKD come from the germline V gene. This CDR3 is 14 amino acids long. CDR3 sequence: CATSEDRDPHEQYF. CDR3 nucleotide sequence: TGTGCCACCAGTGAGGACAGGGACCCCCACGAGCAGTACTTC.

V and J are TRBV6-5 and TRBJ2-7; D perhaps matches TRBD1 (5 bases). The CDR3 loop spans 13 amino acids. CDR1 is MNHEY, CDR2 SVGAGI, per germline. V was shortened by 2 bases and J by 4 bases, with 9 bases between the two germline ends. The CDR3, as DNA: TGTGCCAGCAGTTACCCACAGGCGTACGAGCAGTACTTC. Protein product: CASSYPQAYEQYF.

The CDR3 region has the DNA TGTGCCAGCAGTACCGGGACAAGGGTGGACTACACCTTC. Translating it yields CASSTGTRVDYTF. The V and J genes are TRBV6-5 and TRBJ1-2, with a weak D call TRBD1 (6 bases). Germline V lookup: CDR1 MNHEY, CDR2 SVGAGI. CDR3 length: 13 amino acids. The ends were cut back, 5 bases at V and 10 bases at J, with 17 bases in the middle.

CDR3 sequence: CSASLQGSSYNSPLHF. DNA of the CDR3: TGCAGTGCTAGCTTGCAGGGGAGCTCCTATAATTCACCCCTCCACTTT. The chain joins TRBV20-1 to TRBJ1-6; weak D call: TRBD1 (6 bases). V was shortened by 3 bases and J by 0 bases, with 12 bases between the two germline ends. Germline values: CDR1 DFQATT, CDR2 SNEGSKA (reference sequence). The CDR3 has 16 amino acids.

The V and J genes are TRBV15 and TRBJ1-4; TRBD1 might be the D (6 bases). The CDR3 extends over 15 amino acids. Per germline, CDR1 LNHNV and CDR2 YYDKDF (reference sequence). Trimming took 1 base from V and 3 from J, leaving 9 bases between them. The CDR3 DNA sequence: TGTGCCACCAGCAGAGGTGGGGGGCCTAATGAAAAACTGTTTTTT. Translated: CATSRGGGPNEKLFF.

This chain links TRBV12-3 or TRBV12-4 with TRBJ2-5; 11 bases line up with TRBD2. The ends lost 7 bases at V and 11 bases at J; junction bases unmatched: 9. The CDR3 is 13 amino acids. Written as DNA, the CDR3 is TGTGCCAGCACCCTGGGACTAGCGGAAGAGCAGTACTTC. Its translation: CASTLGLAEEQYF.

V gene TRBV7-9 combines with J gene TRBJ1-2; D might be TRBD1 (6 bases). The CDR3 extends over 15 amino acids. The germline V gene has CDR1 SEHNR and CDR2 FQNEAQ (reference sequence). The V end lost 0 bases, the J end lost 6 bases, and 14 bases lay between the germline ends. The CDR3 spells CASSLAFGAGDGYTF. CDR3 bases: TGTGCCAGCAGCTTAGCTTTTGGGGCAGGGGATGGCTACACCTTC.

This clonotype was picked up a small number of times. The rearrangement links TRBV7-2 to TRBJ2-7; D gene uncertain. CDR1 is SGHTA, CDR2 FQGNSA, per germline. The CDR3 spans 14 residues. V lost 5 bases and J 4 bases, leaving 15 bases between the germline ends. This CDR3 reads CASSPDGWSYEQYF. CDR3 in DNA: TGTGCCAGCAGCCCTGACGGGTGGTCGTACGAGCAGTACTTC.

The chain couples TRBV6-2 or TRBV6-3 to TRBJ2-1; D is unresolved. The CDR3 extends over 12 amino acids. V lost 4 bases, J lost 9 bases, and 10 bases lay in between. Germline loops: CDR1 MNHEY, CDR2 SVGEGT. For the CDR3, the DNA is TGTGCCAGCAGTTTGTTTCGGGCTGAGCAGTTCTTC. This encodes CASSLFRAEQFF.

This clonotype was observed at least ten times. The chain employs TRBV6-6 and TRBJ2-5; D perhaps matches TRBD2 (6 bases). The germline CDR1 and CDR2 sequences are MNHNY and SVGAGI (reference sequence). The CDR3 is 14 residues long. Trimming cost V 0 bases and J 9 bases, with 14 bases left between them. The CDR3 nucleotides read TGTGCCAGCAGTTACTCAGGGGAGGCGGCTGCCCAGTACTTC. Amino acids: CASSYSGEAAAQYF.

The chain joins TRBV9 to TRBJ2-5; D is possibly TRBD1 (5 bases). CDR3 length: 14 residues. V gave up 4 bases and J gave up 1 base, with 11 bases separating them. Germline V CDR1 and CDR2: SGDLS, YYNGEE. The CDR3 nucleotides are TGTGCCAGCAGCAAAGACAGTATCCAAGAGACCCAGTACTTC. It encodes CASSKDSIQETQYF.

The V call is TRBV13, the J call TRBJ2-7; a weak D match, TRBD2 (7 bases). Trimming shortened V by 0 bases and J by 0 bases, and 12 bases separated the two germline ends. CDR1 is PRHDT and CDR2 is FYEKMQ in the germline V gene (reference sequence). This CDR3 comprises 16 residues. As DNA, the CDR3 is TGTGCCAGCAGCTTAGGGCGGGGGCTGAGCTCCTACGAGCAGTACTTC. Encoded protein: CASSLGRGLSSYEQYF. The whole variable domain, filled in from reference TRBV13 and TRBJ2-7, reads AAGVIQSPRHLIKEKRETATLKCYPIPRHDTVYWYQQGPGQDPQFLISFYEKMQSDKGSIPDRFSAQQFSDYHSELNMSSLELGDSALYFCASSLGRGLSSYEQYFGPGTRLTVT.

The CDR3 DNA reads TGTGCCAGCAGGAGTGCCAAAAACATTCAGTACTTC. It specifies CASRSAKNIQYF. The chain is built from TRBV12-3 or TRBV12-4 and TRBJ2-4; D remains ambiguous. The V and J ends lost 6 bases and 1 base respectively, with 4 bases between them. The CDR3 loop spans 12 amino acids.

J is TRBJ2-1 and V is TRBV28, with D hard to call. The CDR3 runs 12 residues. From germline, CDR1 is MDHEN and CDR2 SYDVKM. Between the trimmed V and J ends, which lost 7 bases and 6 bases, there was a span of 10 bases. This CDR3 reads CASTSIPNEQFF. In nucleotides, the CDR3 is TGTGCCAGCACCTCCATACCCAATGAGCAGTTCTTC.